In its sample, the clone carrying this T cell receptor (beta chain) was seen a few times. Its antigen is currently unknown. The data belong to a study of regulatory T cells in long-lasting Graves disease. Overall study findings and caveats: Reduced TCR diversity was observed in persistent Graves' patients versus newly diagnosed patients. The work looked only at peripheral blood and did not look at thyroid tissue.

This CDR3 region has 14 residues. V was shortened by 7 bases and J by 2 bases, with 13 bases between the two germline ends. CDR1 and CDR2 (germline): LNHDA, SQIVND (reference sequence). Assembly of TCR beta libraries relied on iRepertoire HTBI primers together with Arm-PCR of CDR3 regions. TCRdb fed the multiplex PCR reads into MiXCR, producing one record per CDR3 protein. This sample has about 430,000 distinct CDR3 sequences; 14% to 15% occur once, and the top ten carry over 7%. Time point defined: newly diagnosed GD, antithyroid drugs for less than 3 months. The TCR library was made from RNA extracted from PBMCs. These data were also reused for a study on T cells in Graves' hyperthyroidism and ophthalmopathy. That source reports: Pregnant or lactating patients were excluded, as were those with uncontrolled infection or other autoimmune disease. Expanded thyroid clonotypes (above 0.001) were mostly also found in blood.

The rearrangement uses TRBV19 and TRBJ2-3, with D perhaps given as TRBD1 or TRBD2 (5 bases each). The receptor was derived from a woman in her forties with Graves disease. This sample comprised peripheral blood mononuclear cells (PBMCs), obtained at new diagnosis, from a patient treated with antithyroid drugs. The CDR3 here is CASTRDHSTDTQYF. Here the CDR3 DNA reads TGTGCCAGTACACGGGACCACTCCACAGATACGCAGTATTTT.